This record looks at one T cell receptor beta chain sequence and its context. Extraction and reverse transcription of RNA yielded cDNA as the sequencing template. Assay used: immunoSEQ multiplex PCR; TCRdb lists only in-frame clones, some missing. Of over 95,000 clones in the sample, around 45% were seen once. The CDR3 is made up of 16 amino acids. Germline CDR1 MNHEY, CDR2 SMNVEV (reference sequence). The trim removed 8 bases at V and 0 bases at J, leaving 2 bases unmatched. This sample stems from a study of CD8+ T cells in alopecia areata. The clonotype was recovered from a human donor with alopecia areata. This chain connects TRBV27 to TRBJ2-2; 14 positions agree with TRBD2. Sample: CD4+ T cells sorted from blood. CDR3 sequence reads: CASSGLAGANTGELFF. The CDR3 DNA follows: TGTGCCAGCTCGGGACTAGCGGGAGCGAACACCGGGGAGCTGTTTTTT.